The sequence of this T cell receptor (beta chain) was determined in a study of blood T cell repertoires in COVID-19. In the study overall: Samples representing acute and convalescent COVID-19 were sourced from the United States, Italy and Spain. In each case, the material was cDNA or gDNA derived from T cells, B-cell-depleted T cells, or PBMCs.

Germline assignment: CDR1 SGDLS and CDR2 YYNGEE. The ends lost 0 bases at V and 6 bases at J; junction bases unmatched: 8. CDR3 length: 16 residues. In the study's own analysis: Reference gene primer amplification gave estimated nucleated cell counts. Libraries were prepared by immunoSEQ multiplex PCR; TCRdb keeps only in-frame clonotypes and omits some of them. The DNA was the basis for D and trimming; V, J and clone size are from that table. The table records 200,000 to 250,000 clones, 86% of them present only once. The specimen sequenced was peripheral blood. The chain has TRBV9 and TRBJ2-1, with 8 bases fitting TRBD1. The sequence came from a man older than 75 with acute or convalescent COVID-19. CDR3 amino acids: CASSVVPQGALNEQFF. The DNA for the CDR3 is TGTGCCAGCAGCGTAGTACCCCAGGGGGCGCTCAATGAGCAGTTCTTC.